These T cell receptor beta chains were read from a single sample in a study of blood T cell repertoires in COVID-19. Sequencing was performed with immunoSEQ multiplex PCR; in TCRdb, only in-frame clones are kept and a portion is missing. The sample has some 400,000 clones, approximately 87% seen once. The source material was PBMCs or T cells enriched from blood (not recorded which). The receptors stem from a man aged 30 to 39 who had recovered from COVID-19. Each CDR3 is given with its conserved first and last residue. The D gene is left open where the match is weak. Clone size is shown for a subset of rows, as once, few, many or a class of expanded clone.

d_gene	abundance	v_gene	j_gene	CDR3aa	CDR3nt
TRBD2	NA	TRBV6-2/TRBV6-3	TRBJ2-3	CASSYSLAGVADTQYF	TGTGCCAGCAGTTACTCACTAGCGGGGGTTGCAGATACGCAGTATTTT
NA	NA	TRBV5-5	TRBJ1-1	CASSLGAQGNTEAFF	TGTGCCAGCAGCTTGGGGGCACAGGGGAACACTGAAGCTTTCTTT
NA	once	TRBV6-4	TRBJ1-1	CASSPQGLGMNTEAFF	TGTGCCAGCAGTCCACAGGGATTGGGGATGAACACTGAAGCTTTCTTT
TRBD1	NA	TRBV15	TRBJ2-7	CATSRERDSSYEQYF	TGTGCCACCAGCAGGGAGAGGGACAGTTCCTACGAGCAGTACTTC
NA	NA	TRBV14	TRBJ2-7	CASSPSPTVLNYEQYF	TGTGCCAGCAGCCCTTCCCCGACAGTCCTAAACTACGAGCAGTACTTC
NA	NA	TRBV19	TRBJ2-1	CASSIPRTGGNEQFF	TGTGCCAGTAGTATCCCCCGGACTGGCGGGAATGAGCAGTTCTTC
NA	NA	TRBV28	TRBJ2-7	CASSLEGYEQYF	TGTGCCAGCAGTTTGGAGGGATACGAGCAGTACTTC
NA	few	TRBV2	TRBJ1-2	CASSEGSYGYTF	TGTGCCAGCAGTGAAGGCAGCTATGGCTACACCTTC
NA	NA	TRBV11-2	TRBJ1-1	CASSLQMGVNTEAFF	TGTGCCAGCAGCTTACAGATGGGAGTGAACACTGAAGCTTTCTTT
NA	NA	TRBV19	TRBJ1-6	CASSAGPNSPLHF	TGTGCCAGTAGTGCGGGGCCCAATTCACCCCTCCACTTT
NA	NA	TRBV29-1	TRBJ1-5	CSVRGSNQPQHF	TGCAGCGTTCGGGGTAGCAATCAGCCCCAGCATTTT
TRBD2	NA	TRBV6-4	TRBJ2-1	CASSPGTSGGHINEQFF	TGTGCCAGCAGTCCCGGGACTAGCGGGGGGCATATTAATGAGCAGTTCTTC
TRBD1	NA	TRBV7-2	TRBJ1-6	CASSSKRTGNSPLHF	TGTGCCAGCAGCTCGAAACGGACAGGGAATTCACCCCTCCACTTT
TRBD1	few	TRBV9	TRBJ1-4	CASSGTGDYNEKLFF	TGTGCCAGCAGCGGGACAGGGGATTACAATGAAAAACTGTTTTTT
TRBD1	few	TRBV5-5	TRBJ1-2	CASSLLGQNYGYTF	TGTGCCAGCAGCTTGTTGGGACAGAACTATGGCTACACCTTC
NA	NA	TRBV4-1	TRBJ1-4	CASSQDPGDPNEKLFF	TGCGCCAGCAGCCAAGATCCCGGGGATCCTAATGAAAAACTGTTTTTT
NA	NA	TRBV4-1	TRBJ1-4	CASRPEGKGWARLFF	TGCGCCAGCAGACCGGAGGGGAAGGGATGGGCCAGACTGTTTTTT
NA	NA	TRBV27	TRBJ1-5	CASRETGDSNQPQHF	TGTGCCAGCAGAGAGACAGGAGATAGCAATCAGCCCCAGCATTTT
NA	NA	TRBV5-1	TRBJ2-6	CASSADSSGANVLTF	TGCGCCAGCAGCGCGGACAGCTCTGGGGCCAACGTCCTGACTTTC
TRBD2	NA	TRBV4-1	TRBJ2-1	CASRSLAGGNNEQFF	TGCGCCAGCAGGAGTTTAGCGGGGGGAAACAATGAGCAGTTCTTC
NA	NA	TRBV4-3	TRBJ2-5	CASSQDLGWETQYF	TGCGCCAGCAGCCAAGATCTAGGATGGGAGACCCAGTACTTC
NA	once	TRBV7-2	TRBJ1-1	CASSKTVNTEAFF	TGTGCCAGCAGCAAAACAGTGAACACTGAAGCTTTCTTT
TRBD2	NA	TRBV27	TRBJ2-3	CATLAGGSLTDTQYF	TGTGCCACTCTAGCGGGGGGTAGTTTAACAGATACGCAGTATTTT
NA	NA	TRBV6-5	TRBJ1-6	CASAQEADSPLHF	TGTGCCAGCGCACAAGAAGCGGATTCACCCCTCCACTTT
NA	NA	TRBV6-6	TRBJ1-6	CASTRSGGDSPLHF	TGTGCCAGCACTCGGTCCGGGGGGGATTCACCCCTCCACTTT
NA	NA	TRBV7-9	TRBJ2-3	CASSQDSTDTQYF	TGTGCCAGCAGCCAGGACAGTACAGATACGCAGTATTTT
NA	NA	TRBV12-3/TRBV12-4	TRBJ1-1	CASSFSIFFSF	TGTGCCAGCAGTTTTAGTATCTTCTTCTCCTTT
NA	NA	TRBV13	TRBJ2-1	CASSLTAWRVYNEQFF	TGTGCCAGCAGCTTAACAGCCTGGCGGGTATACAATGAGCAGTTCTTC
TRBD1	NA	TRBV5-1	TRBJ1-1	CASSLALTGANTEAFF	TGCGCCAGCAGCTTGGCCCTGACAGGGGCAAACACTGAAGCTTTCTTT
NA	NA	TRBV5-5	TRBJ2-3	CASSFRPGWFRGTDTQYF	TGTGCCAGCAGCTTTCGGCCAGGGTGGTTTCGGGGCACAGATACGCAGTATTTT
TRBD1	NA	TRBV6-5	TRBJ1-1	CASGGRARNTEAFF	TGTGCCTCAGGGGGCAGGGCGCGGAACACTGAAGCTTTCTTT
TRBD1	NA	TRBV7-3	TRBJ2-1	CASSNPPGQVIF	TGTGCCAGCAGCAACCCCCCCGGACAGGTTATCTTC
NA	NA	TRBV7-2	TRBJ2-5	CASSRRVETQYF	TGTGCCAGCAGCCGTAGAGTGGAGACCCAGTACTTC
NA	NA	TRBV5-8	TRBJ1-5	CASSLSWGGNQPQHF	TGTGCCAGCAGCTTGTCTTGGGGGGGCAATCAGCCCCAGCATTTT
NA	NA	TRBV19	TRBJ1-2	CATTPGQGGGYTF	TGTGCCACCACCCCCGGGCAGGGAGGAGGCTACACCTTC
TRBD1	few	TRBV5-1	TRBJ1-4	CASSSYSPAGQGNEKLFF	TGCGCCAGCAGCTCATACTCCCCGGCGGGACAGGGAAACGAAAAACTGTTTTTT
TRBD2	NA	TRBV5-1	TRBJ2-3	CASSPASGPGTDTQYF	TGCGCCAGCAGCCCGGCTAGCGGACCCGGAACAGATACGCAGTATTTT
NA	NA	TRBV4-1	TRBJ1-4	CASSQSSHGGPYEKLFF	TGCGCCAGCAGCCAATCCTCTCACGGGGGGCCCTACGAAAAACTGTTTTTT
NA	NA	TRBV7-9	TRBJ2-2	CASSLLLEVTGELFF	TGTGCCAGCAGCTTACTTCTAGAGGTCACCGGGGAGCTGTTTTTT
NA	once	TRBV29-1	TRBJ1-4	CSTQGKANEKLFF	TGCAGTACCCAGGGGAAGGCTAATGAAAAACTGTTTTTT
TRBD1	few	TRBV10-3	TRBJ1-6	CAISPSDRGQLLHF	TGTGCCATCAGCCCTTCAGACAGGGGACAACTTCTCCACTTT
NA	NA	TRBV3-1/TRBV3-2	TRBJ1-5	CASSPGSFSGSNQPQHF	TGTGCCAGCAGCCCTGGATCCTTTAGCGGAAGCAATCAGCCCCAGCATTTT
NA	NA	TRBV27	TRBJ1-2	CASSLRRGGYGYTF	TGTGCCAGCAGTTTAAGAAGGGGCGGCTATGGCTACACCTTC
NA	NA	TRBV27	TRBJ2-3	CASSPSRQLLTQYF	TGTGCCAGCAGTCCCTCGCGACAGTTACTTACGCAGTATTTT
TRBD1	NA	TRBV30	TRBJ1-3	CAWGQGGNTIYF	TGTGCCTGGGGACAGGGTGGAAACACCATATATTTT
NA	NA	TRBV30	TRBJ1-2	CAWSRGSTLIF	TGTGCCTGGAGCCGGGGGTCCACCCTTATCTTC
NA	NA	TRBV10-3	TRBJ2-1	CALSAGADSSYNEQFF	TGTGCCCTCTCGGCGGGGGCAGACAGCTCCTACAATGAGCAGTTCTTC
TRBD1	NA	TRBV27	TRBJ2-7	CASSLRGPPYEQYF	TGTGCCAGCAGTTTGAGGGGGCCCCCCTACGAGCAGTACTTC
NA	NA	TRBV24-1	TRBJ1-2	CATSNTGSGYTF	TGTGCCACCAGCAATACAGGGTCGGGCTACACCTTC
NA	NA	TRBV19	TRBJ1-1	CASRRVNVQTEAFF	TGTGCCAGTAGGCGGGTTAATGTACAGACTGAAGCTTTCTTT
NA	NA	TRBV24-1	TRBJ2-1	CATSDRPGNEQFF	TGTGCCACCAGTGATCGTCCAGGGAATGAGCAGTTCTTC
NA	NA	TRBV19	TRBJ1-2	CASASYNYGYTF	TGTGCCAGTGCGTCGTACAACTATGGCTACACCTTC
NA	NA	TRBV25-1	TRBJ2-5	CASSAPASVETQYF	TGTGCCAGCAGTGCGCCCGCCTCGGTGGAGACCCAGTACTTC
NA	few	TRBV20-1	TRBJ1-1	CSASWPPGNTEAFF	TGCAGTGCTAGTTGGCCCCCGGGGAACACTGAAGCTTTCTTT
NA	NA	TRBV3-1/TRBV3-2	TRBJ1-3	CASSQGGVRSGNTIYF	TGTGCCAGCAGCCAAGGAGGCGTGCGCTCTGGAAACACCATATATTTT
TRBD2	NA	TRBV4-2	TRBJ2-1	CASSQDGAGLNNEQFF	TGTGCCAGCAGCCAAGATGGAGCGGGACTAAACAATGAGCAGTTCTTC
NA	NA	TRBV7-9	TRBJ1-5	CASSPPGGSNQPQHF	TGTGCCAGCAGTCCTCCGGGGGGGTCCAATCAGCCCCAGCATTTT
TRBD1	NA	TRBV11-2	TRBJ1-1	CASSLLWGQVKGTEAFF	TGTGCCAGCAGCTTATTGTGGGGACAGGTGAAGGGGACTGAAGCTTTCTTT
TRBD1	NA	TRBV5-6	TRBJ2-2	CASSLQGSRDTGELFF	TGTGCCAGCAGCTTACAGGGGAGTCGGGACACCGGGGAGCTGTTTTTT
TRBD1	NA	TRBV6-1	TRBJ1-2	CASSEGTGGPYGYTF	TGTGCCAGCAGTGAGGGGACAGGAGGGCCCTATGGCTACACCTTC